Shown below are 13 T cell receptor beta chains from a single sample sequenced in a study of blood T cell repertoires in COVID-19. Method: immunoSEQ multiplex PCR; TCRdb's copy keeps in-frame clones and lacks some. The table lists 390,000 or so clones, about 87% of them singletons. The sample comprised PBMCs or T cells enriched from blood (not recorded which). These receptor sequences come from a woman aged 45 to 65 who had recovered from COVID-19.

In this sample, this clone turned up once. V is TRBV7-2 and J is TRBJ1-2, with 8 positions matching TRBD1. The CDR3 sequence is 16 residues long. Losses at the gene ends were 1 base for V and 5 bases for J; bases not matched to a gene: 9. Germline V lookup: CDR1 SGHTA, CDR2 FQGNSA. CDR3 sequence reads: CASSLGQGALRYGYTF. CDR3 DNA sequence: TGTGCCAGCAGCTTAGGGCAGGGGGCTCTAAGGTATGGCTACACCTTC.

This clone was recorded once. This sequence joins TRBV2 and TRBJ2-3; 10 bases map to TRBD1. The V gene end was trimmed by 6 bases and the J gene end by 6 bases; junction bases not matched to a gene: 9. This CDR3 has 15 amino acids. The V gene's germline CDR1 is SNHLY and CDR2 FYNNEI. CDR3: CASRGDRGRSDTQYF. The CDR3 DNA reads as TGTGCCAGCAGGGGGGACAGGGGACGTTCCGATACGCAGTATTTT.

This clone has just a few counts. CDR3 in DNA: TGTGCCAGCAGAGCCCTGGGACTAGCGGTTGAGACCCAGTACTTC. It specifies CASRALGLAVETQYF. J is TRBJ2-5 and V is TRBV2, with 11 bases matching TRBD2. The CDR3 is made up of 15 amino acids. Germline V gene sequence: CDR1 SNHLY, CDR2 FYNNEI. Trimming took 6 bases from V and 5 from J; bases not matched to a gene: 8. The complete variable domain, with remaining parts taken from reference TRBV2 and TRBJ2-5, reads EPEVTQTPSHQVTQMGQEVILRCVPISNHLYFYWYRQILGQKVEFLVSFYNNEISEKSEIFDDQFSVERPDGSNFTLKIRSTKLEDSAMYFCASRALGLAVETQYFGPGTRLLVL.

The CDR3 region has the DNA TGTGCCAGCAGTTTGAGACATAAGCCCCAGCATTTT. Its protein is CASSLRHKPQHF. The rearrangement uses TRBV6-5 and TRBJ1-5; no firm D call. CDR3 length equals 12 residues. Germline CDR1 MNHEY, CDR2 SVGAGI. Trimming took off 4 bases at V and 8 bases at J, with 9 bases between the two ends.

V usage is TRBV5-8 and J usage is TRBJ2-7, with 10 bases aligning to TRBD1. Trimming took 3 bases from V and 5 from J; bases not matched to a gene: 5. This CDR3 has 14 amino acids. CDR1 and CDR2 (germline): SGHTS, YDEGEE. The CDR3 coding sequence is TGTGCCAGCAGCTGGTTGGGACAGGGGAACGAGCAGTACTTC. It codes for CASSWLGQGNEQYF.

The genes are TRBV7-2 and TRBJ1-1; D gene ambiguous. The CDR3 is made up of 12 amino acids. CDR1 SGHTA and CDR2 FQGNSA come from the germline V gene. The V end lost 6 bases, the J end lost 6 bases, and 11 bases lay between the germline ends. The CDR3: CASRWQDSEAFF. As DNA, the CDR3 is TGTGCCAGCAGGTGGCAAGACTCTGAAGCTTTCTTT.

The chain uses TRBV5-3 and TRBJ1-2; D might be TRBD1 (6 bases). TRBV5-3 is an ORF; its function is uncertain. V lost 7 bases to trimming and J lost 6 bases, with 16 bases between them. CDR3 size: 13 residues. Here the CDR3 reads CARRHRDKDGYTF. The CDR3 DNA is TGTGCCAGACGACACCGGGACAAGGATGGCTACACCTTC.

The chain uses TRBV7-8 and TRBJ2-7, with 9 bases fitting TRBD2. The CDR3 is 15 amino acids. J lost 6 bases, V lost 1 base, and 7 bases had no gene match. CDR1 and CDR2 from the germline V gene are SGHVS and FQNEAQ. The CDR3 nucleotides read TGTGCCAGCAGCTTAGGGACTAGCGTAAGAAGCGAGCAGTACTTC. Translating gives CASSLGTSVRSEQYF.

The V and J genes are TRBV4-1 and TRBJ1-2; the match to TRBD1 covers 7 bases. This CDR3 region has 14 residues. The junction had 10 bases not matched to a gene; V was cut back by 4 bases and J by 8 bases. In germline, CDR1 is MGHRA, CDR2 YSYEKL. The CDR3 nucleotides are TGCGCCAGCAGCCCGATCGACAGGGTGGTAGGCTACACCTTC. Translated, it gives CASSPIDRVVGYTF.

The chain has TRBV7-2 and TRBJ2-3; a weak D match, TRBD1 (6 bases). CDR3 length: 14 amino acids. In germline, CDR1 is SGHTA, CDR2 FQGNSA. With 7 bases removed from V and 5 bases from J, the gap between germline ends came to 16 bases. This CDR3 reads CASTDKGVIDTQYF. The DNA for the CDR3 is TGTGCCAGCACAGACAAGGGGGTTATAGATACGCAGTATTTT.

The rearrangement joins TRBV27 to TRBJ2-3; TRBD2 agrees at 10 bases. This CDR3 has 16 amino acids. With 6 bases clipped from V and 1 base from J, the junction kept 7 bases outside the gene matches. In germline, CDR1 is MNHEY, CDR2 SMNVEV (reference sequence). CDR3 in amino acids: CASSPPSGGRTDTQYF. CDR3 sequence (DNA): TGTGCCAGCAGCCCTCCTAGCGGGGGACGCACAGATACGCAGTATTTT.

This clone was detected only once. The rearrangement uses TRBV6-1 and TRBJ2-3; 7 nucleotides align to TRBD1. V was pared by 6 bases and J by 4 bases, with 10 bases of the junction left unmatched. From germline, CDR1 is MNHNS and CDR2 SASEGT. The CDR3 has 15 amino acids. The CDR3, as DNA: TGTGCCAGCAGACCCTACAGGGGATTATCAGATACGCAGTATTTT. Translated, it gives CASRPYRGLSDTQYF.

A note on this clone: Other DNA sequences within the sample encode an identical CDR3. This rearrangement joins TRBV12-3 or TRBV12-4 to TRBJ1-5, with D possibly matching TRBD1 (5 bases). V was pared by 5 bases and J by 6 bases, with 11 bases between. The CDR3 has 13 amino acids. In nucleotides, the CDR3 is TGTGCCAGCAGTAGGCAGGGAGGTCAGCCCCAGCATTTT. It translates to CASSRQGGQPQHF.